The rows below give T cell receptor beta chains drawn from one sample of a study of cytomegalovirus exposure and HLA in healthy donors. Sequencing was performed with immunoSEQ multiplex PCR; in TCRdb, only in-frame clones are kept and a portion is missing. The profile shows about 98,000 clones, 80% to 90% of them singletons. The source material was PBMCs. Receptors originate from a man aged 40-50 years in good health and CMV-seronegative. CDR3s include the opening cysteine and the closing phenylalanine or tryptophan. The D gene is left open where the match is weak. Some rows have no size entry. The others give once, few or many, or a class for an expanded clone.

CDR3nt: TGTGCCAGCAGTTACGGGGGACAGGTTTTTAACTATGGCTACACCTTC; CDR3aa: CASSYGGQVFNYGYTF; d_gene: TRBD1; abundance: -; v_gene: TRBV6-5; j_gene: TRBJ1-2
CDR3nt: TGTGCCAGCAGGCTAAATGAGCGGGGCATTCAGTACTTC; CDR3aa: CASRLNERGIQYF; d_gene: TRBD2; abundance: -; v_gene: TRBV6-1; j_gene: TRBJ2-4
CDR3nt: TGTGCCAGCAACTTACAAGGGCAGGGGAATCAGCCCCAGCATTTT; CDR3aa: CASNLQGQGNQPQHF; d_gene: -; abundance: -; v_gene: TRBV6-1; j_gene: TRBJ1-5
CDR3nt: TGTGCCAGCAGCAGATACCAAGAGACCCAGTACTTC; CDR3aa: CASSRYQETQYF; d_gene: -; abundance: -; v_gene: TRBV6-1; j_gene: TRBJ2-5
CDR3nt: TGTGCCAGCAGTGCCCGGACAGGGGGCTACGAGACCCAGTACTTC; CDR3aa: CASSARTGGYETQYF; d_gene: TRBD1; abundance: -; v_gene: TRBV2; j_gene: TRBJ2-5
CDR3nt: TGTGCCAGCAGCTCACAGGGGACCTCTGGAAACACCATATATTTT; CDR3aa: CASSSQGTSGNTIYF; d_gene: TRBD1; abundance: few; v_gene: TRBV7-9; j_gene: TRBJ1-3
CDR3nt: TGTGCCAGCAGTTACTCGACCAGCGGGAACACCGGGGAGCTGTTTTTT; CDR3aa: CASSYSTSGNTGELFF; d_gene: -; abundance: -; v_gene: TRBV6-5; j_gene: TRBJ2-2
CDR3nt: TGCGCCAGCAGTGAGGAGGGGGGGGAACGCGAGCAGTACTTC; CDR3aa: CASSEEGGEREQYF; d_gene: -; abundance: -; v_gene: TRBV10-2; j_gene: TRBJ2-7
CDR3nt: TGTGCCAGTAGCCTAGGCTTCACAGATACGCAGTATTTT; CDR3aa: CASSLGFTDTQYF; d_gene: -; abundance: -; v_gene: TRBV19; j_gene: TRBJ2-3
CDR3nt: TGCGCCAGCAGCCCGCTAGGGACAGCGGGGAACACTGAAGCTTTCTTT; CDR3aa: CASSPLGTAGNTEAFF; d_gene: TRBD1; abundance: -; v_gene: TRBV5-1; j_gene: TRBJ1-1
CDR3nt: TGTGCCAGCAACGGGGGTGTCGGCTACACCTTC; CDR3aa: CASNGGVGYTF; d_gene: -; abundance: -; v_gene: TRBV6-5; j_gene: TRBJ1-2
CDR3nt: TGTGCCAGCAGCTCATACGGGACTAGCGGGGGGGTCCATGAGCAGTTCTTC; CDR3aa: CASSSYGTSGGVHEQFF; d_gene: TRBD2; abundance: -; v_gene: TRBV5-6; j_gene: TRBJ2-1
CDR3nt: TGCGCCAGCAGTGAAACCGGGACAGTCACTCCAAATGAGCAGTTCTTC; CDR3aa: CASSETGTVTPNEQFF; d_gene: TRBD1; abundance: -; v_gene: TRBV10-2; j_gene: TRBJ2-1
CDR3nt: TGTGCCAGCAGCTTGGGGGGGCGCGTAGATACGCAGTATTTT; CDR3aa: CASSLGGRVDTQYF; d_gene: -; abundance: -; v_gene: TRBV5-6; j_gene: TRBJ2-3
CDR3nt: TGTGCCAGCAGTGGGCTTACAGTGAACACTGAAGCTTTCTTT; CDR3aa: CASSGLTVNTEAFF; d_gene: -; abundance: -; v_gene: TRBV6-1; j_gene: TRBJ1-1
CDR3nt: TGCGCCAGCAGCTTGGGACAGGGTAGAACTGAAGCTTTCTTT; CDR3aa: CASSLGQGRTEAFF; d_gene: TRBD1; abundance: -; v_gene: TRBV5-1; j_gene: TRBJ1-1
CDR3nt: TGCGCCAGCAGCTCGGGACAGGAGGAAGAGCAGTACTTC; CDR3aa: CASSSGQEEEQYF; d_gene: TRBD1; abundance: once; v_gene: TRBV5-1; j_gene: TRBJ2-7
CDR3nt: TGTGCCAGCAGCTTAAGCCGGGGGGGCTACAATGAGCAGTTCTTC; CDR3aa: CASSLSRGGYNEQFF; d_gene: TRBD2; abundance: few; v_gene: TRBV7-3; j_gene: TRBJ2-1
CDR3nt: TGCGCCAGCAGCTTTCCCGGTGTGAACACTGAAGCTTTCTTT; CDR3aa: CASSFPGVNTEAFF; d_gene: -; abundance: once; v_gene: TRBV5-1; j_gene: TRBJ1-1
CDR3nt: TGTGCCTGGTGGACAGGGGCCGGAAACACCATATATTTT; CDR3aa: CAWWTGAGNTIYF; d_gene: TRBD1; abundance: once; v_gene: TRBV30; j_gene: TRBJ1-3
CDR3nt: TGCGCCAGCAGCTTGGAGACAGGGGGGCTTTACAATGAGCAGTTCTTC; CDR3aa: CASSLETGGLYNEQFF; d_gene: TRBD1; abundance: -; v_gene: TRBV5-1; j_gene: TRBJ2-1
CDR3nt: TGTGCCAGCAGTTTCTGGACAGACGCGAACACCGGGGAGCTGTTTTTT; CDR3aa: CASSFWTDANTGELFF; d_gene: -; abundance: -; v_gene: TRBV6-5; j_gene: TRBJ2-2
CDR3nt: TGTGCCAGCAGCTTAGGGCAGGGAACTAATGAAAAACTGTTTTTT; CDR3aa: CASSLGQGTNEKLFF; d_gene: -; abundance: -; v_gene: TRBV7-7; j_gene: TRBJ1-4
CDR3nt: TGTGCCAGCAGCCCCAGGGGGGACAGGGCTGGAAACACCATATATTTT; CDR3aa: CASSPRGDRAGNTIYF; d_gene: TRBD1; abundance: -; v_gene: TRBV9; j_gene: TRBJ1-3
CDR3nt: TGTGCCAGCAGCTCAGGGTCGGGGAACACCGGGGAGCTGTTTTTT; CDR3aa: CASSSGSGNTGELFF; d_gene: -; abundance: -; v_gene: TRBV2; j_gene: TRBJ2-2
CDR3nt: TGCAGTGCGGAAGTACGGGTCGAGCAGTACTTC; CDR3aa: CSAEVRVEQYF; d_gene: -; abundance: -; v_gene: TRBV20-1; j_gene: TRBJ2-7
CDR3nt: TGTGCCAGCAGTGTAACAGTCGGCTACGAGCAGTACTTC; CDR3aa: CASSVTVGYEQYF; d_gene: -; abundance: -; v_gene: TRBV2; j_gene: TRBJ2-7
CDR3nt: TGTGCCAGCAGCACTGGGGGGATTACTGAAGCTTTCTTT; CDR3aa: CASSTGGITEAFF; d_gene: -; abundance: few; v_gene: TRBV5-6; j_gene: TRBJ1-1
CDR3nt: TGTGCCAGCAGTGAAACGGGACACCCGAAGCAGGGGGAGCTGTTTTTT; CDR3aa: CASSETGHPKQGELFF; d_gene: -; abundance: -; v_gene: TRBV6-1; j_gene: TRBJ2-2
CDR3nt: TGTGCCAGCAGCTTCAGGACAGGGGGAGATGAAAAACTGTTTTTT; CDR3aa: CASSFRTGGDEKLFF; d_gene: TRBD1; abundance: -; v_gene: TRBV7-9; j_gene: TRBJ1-4
CDR3nt: TGTGCCAGCAGAGCCGGGACAGTGAACACTGAAGCTTTCTTT; CDR3aa: CASRAGTVNTEAFF; d_gene: TRBD1; abundance: -; v_gene: TRBV6-5; j_gene: TRBJ1-1
CDR3nt: TGTGCCAGAAGCTTGAACCTGACAGGGGATAACACTGAAGCTTTCTTT; CDR3aa: CARSLNLTGDNTEAFF; d_gene: TRBD1; abundance: -; v_gene: TRBV5-3; j_gene: TRBJ1-1
CDR3nt: TGTGCCAGCTCAGGGACAGTCCCGGGCGGTGAAAAACTGTTTTTT; CDR3aa: CASSGTVPGGEKLFF; d_gene: TRBD1; abundance: -; v_gene: TRBV18; j_gene: TRBJ1-4
CDR3nt: TGTGCCAGCAGTTTTGACAGTGGAAACACCATATATTTT; CDR3aa: CASSFDSGNTIYF; d_gene: -; abundance: -; v_gene: TRBV27; j_gene: TRBJ1-3
CDR3nt: TGCGCCAGCAGCTTGGAGGCATCCGGGAGCAATCAGCCCCAGCATTTT; CDR3aa: CASSLEASGSNQPQHF; d_gene: -; abundance: -; v_gene: TRBV5-1; j_gene: TRBJ1-5
CDR3nt: TGTGCCAGCAGCCACTGGGACAGCGTCTACGAGCAGTACTTC; CDR3aa: CASSHWDSVYEQYF; d_gene: TRBD1; abundance: -; v_gene: TRBV7-9; j_gene: TRBJ2-7
CDR3nt: TGTGCCAGCAGTCACGCCCCTAGCGGGTCCGGGGAGCTGTTTTTT; CDR3aa: CASSHAPSGSGELFF; d_gene: TRBD2; abundance: -; v_gene: TRBV6-4; j_gene: TRBJ2-2
CDR3nt: TGCGCCAGCAGCTTGATGGACAGGACTAATGAAAAACTGTTTTTT; CDR3aa: CASSLMDRTNEKLFF; d_gene: TRBD1; abundance: -; v_gene: TRBV5-1; j_gene: TRBJ1-4
CDR3nt: TGTGCCAGCAGCCCTCCCGGGACATACGGAAACACCATATATTTT; CDR3aa: CASSPPGTYGNTIYF; d_gene: -; abundance: -; v_gene: TRBV7-2; j_gene: TRBJ1-3
CDR3nt: TGTGCCAGCAGCTTGGCAGGGAACTTTGGCTACACCTTC; CDR3aa: CASSLAGNFGYTF; d_gene: -; abundance: -; v_gene: TRBV5-6; j_gene: TRBJ1-2
CDR3nt: TGTGCCAGCAGCCAAGTAACACAGGGTTTTGAAAACACCATATATTTT; CDR3aa: CASSQVTQGFENTIYF; d_gene: -; abundance: -; v_gene: TRBV5-6; j_gene: TRBJ1-3
CDR3nt: TGTGCCAGCAGTCATACAGGGGCAGGAAACACCATATATTTT; CDR3aa: CASSHTGAGNTIYF; d_gene: TRBD1; abundance: -; v_gene: TRBV11-2; j_gene: TRBJ1-3
CDR3nt: TGTGCCAGCAGCTTGGAAGGTAGCGGGGGCTACGAGCAGTACTTC; CDR3aa: CASSLEGSGGYEQYF; d_gene: TRBD2; abundance: -; v_gene: TRBV5-4; j_gene: TRBJ2-7
CDR3nt: TGTGCCAGCAGCTTAGGGGTTGGGGCGGGGGGGCTCGATGAGCAGTTCTTC; CDR3aa: CASSLGVGAGGLDEQFF; d_gene: TRBD2; abundance: -; v_gene: TRBV7-2; j_gene: TRBJ2-1
CDR3nt: TGCGCCAGCAGCCTTAGGAGGAGTCCGGGGGAATCTGAAGCTTTCTTT; CDR3aa: CASSLRRSPGESEAFF; d_gene: -; abundance: -; v_gene: TRBV5-1; j_gene: TRBJ1-1
CDR3nt: TGTGCCAGCAGGTCAGAGGTTTCTGGCTACACCTTC; CDR3aa: CASRSEVSGYTF; d_gene: -; abundance: once; v_gene: TRBV5-5; j_gene: TRBJ1-2
CDR3nt: TGTGCCATCAGTGAGTCTATGGGGACTTTAAGCTCCTACAATGAGCAGTTCTTC; CDR3aa: CAISESMGTLSSYNEQFF; d_gene: -; abundance: -; v_gene: TRBV10-3; j_gene: TRBJ2-1
CDR3nt: TGTGCCAGCTCACCACCGAGGCGGGGACCCTACAATGAGCAGTTCTTC; CDR3aa: CASSPPRRGPYNEQFF; d_gene: -; abundance: -; v_gene: TRBV18; j_gene: TRBJ2-1
CDR3nt: TGTGCCAGTAGCCCCGGGACTAGCGGGGGGGAGCAGTTCTTC; CDR3aa: CASSPGTSGGEQFF; d_gene: TRBD2; abundance: few; v_gene: TRBV19; j_gene: TRBJ2-1
CDR3nt: TGTGCCAGCAGCTTAGTTGCAGGGTTCAACTATGGCTACACCTTC; CDR3aa: CASSLVAGFNYGYTF; d_gene: -; abundance: -; v_gene: TRBV7-8; j_gene: TRBJ1-2
CDR3nt: TGTGCCAGCAGTTCAGGGGGACAGTGGTCTGGAAACACCATATATTTT; CDR3aa: CASSSGGQWSGNTIYF; d_gene: TRBD1; abundance: -; v_gene: TRBV28; j_gene: TRBJ1-3
CDR3nt: TGTGCCACCAGGCAGGGACAGGGATACGGAGAAGCTTTCTTT; CDR3aa: CATRQGQGYGEAFF; d_gene: TRBD1; abundance: -; v_gene: TRBV15; j_gene: TRBJ1-1
CDR3nt: TGTGCCAGCAGTTTTAAGGGGCCCTCCTACGAGCAGTACTTC; CDR3aa: CASSFKGPSYEQYF; d_gene: -; abundance: -; v_gene: TRBV27; j_gene: TRBJ2-7
CDR3nt: TGCGCCAGCAGCCAATTACAGGGTGTAGGTCAAGGAGATACGCAGTATTTT; CDR3aa: CASSQLQGVGQGDTQYF; d_gene: -; abundance: -; v_gene: TRBV4-1; j_gene: TRBJ2-3
CDR3nt: TGTGCTAGTGGACTAGCGGGGGGGCTACATACGCAGTATTTT; CDR3aa: CASGLAGGLHTQYF; d_gene: TRBD2; abundance: few; v_gene: TRBV12-5; j_gene: TRBJ2-3
CDR3nt: TGTGCCAGTAGCTTAGCTAGCGGGGGGCAATACAATGAGCAGTTCTTC; CDR3aa: CASSLASGGQYNEQFF; d_gene: TRBD2; abundance: -; v_gene: TRBV19; j_gene: TRBJ2-1
CDR3nt: TGTGCCAGCGGTAAAACGGGAACAGCGAATGAAAAACTGTTTTTT; CDR3aa: CASGKTGTANEKLFF; d_gene: -; abundance: -; v_gene: TRBV9; j_gene: TRBJ1-4
CDR3nt: TGTGCCAGCAGTTACGGGGCAGGGGGCTTCCAAGAGACCCAGTACTTC; CDR3aa: CASSYGAGGFQETQYF; d_gene: TRBD1; abundance: -; v_gene: TRBV6-5; j_gene: TRBJ2-5